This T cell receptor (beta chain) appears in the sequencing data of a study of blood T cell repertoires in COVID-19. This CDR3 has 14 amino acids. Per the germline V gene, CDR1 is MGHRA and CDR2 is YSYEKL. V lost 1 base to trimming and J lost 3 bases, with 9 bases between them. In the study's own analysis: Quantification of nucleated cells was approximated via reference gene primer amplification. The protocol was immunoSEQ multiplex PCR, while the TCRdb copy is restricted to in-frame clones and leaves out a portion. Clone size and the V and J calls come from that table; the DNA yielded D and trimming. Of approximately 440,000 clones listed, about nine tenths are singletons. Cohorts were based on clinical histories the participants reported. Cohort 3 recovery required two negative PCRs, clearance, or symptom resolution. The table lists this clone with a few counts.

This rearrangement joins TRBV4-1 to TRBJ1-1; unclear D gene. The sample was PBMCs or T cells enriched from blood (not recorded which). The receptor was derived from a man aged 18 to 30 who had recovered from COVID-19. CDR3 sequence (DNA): TGCGCCAGCAGCCAAGTCGGGGAGGACACTGAAGCTTTCTTT. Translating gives CASSQVGEDTEAFF.